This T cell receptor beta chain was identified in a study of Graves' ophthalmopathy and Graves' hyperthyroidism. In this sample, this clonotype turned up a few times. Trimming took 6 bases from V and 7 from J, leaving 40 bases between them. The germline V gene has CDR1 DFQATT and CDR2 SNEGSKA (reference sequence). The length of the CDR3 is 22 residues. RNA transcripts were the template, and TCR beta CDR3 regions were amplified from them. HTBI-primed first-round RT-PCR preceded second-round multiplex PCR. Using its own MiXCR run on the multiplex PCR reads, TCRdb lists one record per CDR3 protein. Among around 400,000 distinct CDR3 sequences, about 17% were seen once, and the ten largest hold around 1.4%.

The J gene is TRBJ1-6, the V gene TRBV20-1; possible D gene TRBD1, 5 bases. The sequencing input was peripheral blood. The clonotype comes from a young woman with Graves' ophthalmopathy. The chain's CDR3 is CSAPTSAGKQTATKLTNSPLHF. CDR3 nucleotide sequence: TGCAGTGCCCCGACCTCGGCAGGGAAACAAACTGCGACCAAGTTAACCAATTCACCCCTCCACTTT.